This TCR beta chain was observed in a study of control samples from healthy donors and cancer patients. In its sample, this clone was seen once. Repertoires were generated with immunoSEQ multiplex PCR, while TCRdb's copy carries only in-frame clones and drops some. The top ten clones hold about 5% of a sample with over 150,000 clones, just under 95% of them seen once. V was pared by 4 bases and J by 6 bases, with 11 bases between. The CDR3 is 13 amino acids. The receptor was derived from a middle-aged man in good health. Sequenced material: blood. J is TRBJ2-3 and V is TRBV6-7; D remains ambiguous. TRBV6-7 is assigned to the ORF class and has an uncertain function. DNA for the CDR3: TGTGCCAGCAGTTCCCTCCCCGGGGATACGCAGTATTTT. This encodes CASSSLPGDTQYF.